These T cell receptor beta chains were read from a single sample in a study of siplizumab effects on memory and regulatory T cells. Profiled with immunoSEQ multiplex PCR; TCRdb holds only in-frame clones, not every one. In the table there are about 100,000 clones, about 91% of which are singletons. The specimen was CD4+ T cells sorted from blood. The source is a human donor in good health. Some clones in this sample may be carry-over from other donors' samples. Each CDR3 is given with its conserved first and last residue. Each record gives: V gene, D gene, clone size, J gene, CDR3 DNA, CDR3 protein. A D gene is named only where the DNA matches it firmly. The size field is filled for only some rows; it gives once, few, many or a size class.

V: TRBV5-4
D: TRBD1
size: NA
J: TRBJ2-2
DNA: TGTGCCAGCCGCAAGGGACAGGGGGCCTCCGGGGAGCTGTTTTTT
CDR3: CASRKGQGASGELFF

V: TRBV5-4
D: TRBD1
size: once
J: TRBJ2-3
DNA: TGTGCCAGCAGCTTGTCGCCAGGACAGGGGTGGAATACGCAGTATTTT
CDR3: CASSLSPGQGWNTQYF

V: TRBV4-2
D: TRBD2
size: NA
J: TRBJ2-3
DNA: TGTGCCAGCAGCTATCCAGCGGGAGCGGGCACAGATACGCAGTATTTT
CDR3: CASSYPAGAGTDTQYF

V: TRBV28
D: TRBD1
size: NA
J: TRBJ1-5
DNA: TGTGCCAGCAGTGCTCTGACAGGGACCGATCAGCCCCAGCATTTT
CDR3: CASSALTGTDQPQHF

V: TRBV5-4
D: NA
size: NA
J: TRBJ2-3
DNA: TGTGCCAGCAGCTTGGATAGCACAGATACGCAGTATTTT
CDR3: CASSLDSTDTQYF

V: TRBV10-1
D: NA
size: NA
J: TRBJ2-7
DNA: TGCGCCAGCAGTGATTGGCGGGGACGAGGGCACGAGCAGTACTTC
CDR3: CASSDWRGRGHEQYF

V: TRBV29-1
D: NA
size: NA
J: TRBJ1-5
DNA: TGCAGCGGAAGTCGAGGTGACGGTCAGCCCCAGCATTTT
CDR3: CSGSRGDGQPQHF

V: TRBV28
D: NA
size: NA
J: TRBJ1-5
DNA: TGTGCCAGCAGTTTTGTGGGGGTTCAGCCCCAGCATTTT
CDR3: CASSFVGVQPQHF

V: TRBV27
D: NA
size: NA
J: TRBJ1-3
DNA: TGTGCCAGCAGTTTAGTCGGAGGCCAAAGCATCTCTGGAAACACCATATATTTT
CDR3: CASSLVGGQSISGNTIYF

V: TRBV7-8
D: NA
size: NA
J: TRBJ1-2
DNA: TGTGCCAGCAGCTACGGGACTGCAGATGGCTACACCTTC
CDR3: CASSYGTADGYTF

V: TRBV7-2
D: NA
size: NA
J: TRBJ2-2
DNA: TGTGCCAGGAACCCATTAGCGGCAAACACCGGGGAGCTGTTTTTT
CDR3: CARNPLAANTGELFF

V: TRBV6-1
D: TRBD2
size: NA
J: TRBJ2-5
DNA: TGTGCCAGCAGTTGGGGACTAGCGAGACAAGAGACCCAGTACTTC
CDR3: CASSWGLARQETQYF

V: TRBV20-1
D: NA
size: NA
J: TRBJ1-2
DNA: TGCAGTGCTGAGACTAACTATGGCTACACCTTC
CDR3: CSAETNYGYTF

V: TRBV4-2
D: TRBD1
size: once
J: TRBJ2-7
DNA: TGTGCCAGCAGCCCCCCGGGACAGATATCGCGCGAGCAGTACTTC
CDR3: CASSPPGQISREQYF

V: TRBV9
D: NA
size: NA
J: TRBJ2-5
DNA: TGTGCCAGCAGCGCCTGGTATGGGGGGATAGAGACCCAGTACTTC
CDR3: CASSAWYGGIETQYF

V: TRBV5-1
D: NA
size: NA
J: TRBJ2-3
DNA: TGCGCCAGCAGCCCCAAAGACAGGTCGGGCACAGATACGCAGTATTTT
CDR3: CASSPKDRSGTDTQYF

V: TRBV28
D: TRBD2
size: NA
J: TRBJ2-3
DNA: TGTGCCAGCAGTTCGCCGGGCGGGAGGAGCACAGATACGCAGTATTTT
CDR3: CASSSPGGRSTDTQYF

V: TRBV14
D: NA
size: few
J: TRBJ1-2
DNA: TGTGCCAGCAGCCAAGTGGGTCAGCCCTATGGCTACACCTTC
CDR3: CASSQVGQPYGYTF

V: TRBV4-2
D: TRBD2
size: NA
J: TRBJ2-7
DNA: TGTGCCAGCAGCCAAGATCTAGCGGGAGGGATCTACGAGCAGTACTTC
CDR3: CASSQDLAGGIYEQYF

V: TRBV25-1
D: NA
size: NA
J: TRBJ2-1
DNA: TGTGCCAGCAGTGAAAGCGGACCATACAATGAGCAGTTCTTC
CDR3: CASSESGPYNEQFF

V: TRBV13
D: NA
size: NA
J: TRBJ1-4
DNA: TGTGCCAGCAGCGCTACAGGGAGCACGAATGAAAAACTGTTTTTT
CDR3: CASSATGSTNEKLFF

V: TRBV4-1
D: NA
size: NA
J: TRBJ1-2
DNA: TGCGCCAGCAGCCAAGGGATAACGAGGATCAACTATGGCTACACCTTC
CDR3: CASSQGITRINYGYTF

V: TRBV9
D: NA
size: NA
J: TRBJ1-1
DNA: TGTGCCAGCAGCGTAGACATGAACACTGAAGCTTTCTTT
CDR3: CASSVDMNTEAFF

V: TRBV19
D: NA
size: NA
J: TRBJ2-7
DNA: TGTGCCAGTAGTATCTTACTATCCTACGAGCAGTACTTC
CDR3: CASSILLSYEQYF

V: TRBV25-1
D: NA
size: NA
J: TRBJ1-1
DNA: TGTGCCAGCAGTGAAGGTGCCAGGGCCGAAGCTTTCTTT
CDR3: CASSEGARAEAFF

V: TRBV7-9
D: NA
size: NA
J: TRBJ2-5
DNA: TGTGCCAGCAGCCACAAATCGTCGGGGGGCGATGAGACCCAGTACTTC
CDR3: CASSHKSSGGDETQYF

V: TRBV5-1
D: NA
size: NA
J: TRBJ2-1
DNA: TGCGCCAGCAGCTTCTCGGGTCCAAATAGCAATGAGCAGTTCTTC
CDR3: CASSFSGPNSNEQFF

V: TRBV18
D: NA
size: NA
J: TRBJ1-3
DNA: TGTGCCAGCTCACCAGCAGAGGGCCTCTCTGGAAACACCATATATTTT
CDR3: CASSPAEGLSGNTIYF

V: TRBV19
D: TRBD2
size: NA
J: TRBJ2-5
DNA: TGTGCCAGTAGTACTCCTAGCGGGTATCAAGAGACCCAGTACTTC
CDR3: CASSTPSGYQETQYF

V: TRBV5-1
D: TRBD2
size: NA
J: TRBJ2-3
DNA: TGCGCCAGCAGCTTAAAACTAGCGGGAGGGCGGACAACAGATACGCAGTATTTT
CDR3: CASSLKLAGGRTTDTQYF

V: TRBV18
D: TRBD1
size: NA
J: TRBJ2-2
DNA: TGTGCCAGCTCACCACCGACGACAGGGGCCACCGGGGAGCTGTTTTTT
CDR3: CASSPPTTGATGELFF

V: TRBV19
D: TRBD1
size: NA
J: TRBJ1-2
DNA: TGTGCCAGTAGGGGGACAGAAGTCTATGGCTACACCTTC
CDR3: CASRGTEVYGYTF

V: TRBV5-1
D: NA
size: NA
J: TRBJ2-3
DNA: TGCGCCAGCAGCTTCCCCAGTGCTTCGTCAGGGTGGCCGACAGATACGCAGTATTTT
CDR3: CASSFPSASSGWPTDTQYF

V: TRBV2
D: TRBD1
size: NA
J: TRBJ1-2
DNA: TGTGCCAGTCAGTGGACAGGGGTCAACTATGGCTACACCTTC
CDR3: CASQWTGVNYGYTF

V: TRBV14
D: NA
size: NA
J: TRBJ1-2
DNA: TGTGCCAGCAGCCGTTCGTTAGCTAACTATGGCTACACCTTC
CDR3: CASSRSLANYGYTF

V: TRBV5-1
D: TRBD2
size: NA
J: TRBJ2-3
DNA: TGCGCCAGCAGCTTGGCCCGGTGGGAGGGTCGCACAGATACGCAGTATTTT
CDR3: CASSLARWEGRTDTQYF

V: TRBV7-2
D: NA
size: once
J: TRBJ2-7
DNA: TGTGCCAGCAGCACCGGGACACGATTTGGAAGGCAGTACTTC
CDR3: CASSTGTRFGRQYF

V: TRBV5-6
D: TRBD1
size: once
J: TRBJ2-7
DNA: TGTGCCAGCAGCTTCCGGACAGGGGTACTGGGTGAGCAGTACTTC
CDR3: CASSFRTGVLGEQYF

V: TRBV28
D: TRBD1
size: NA
J: TRBJ1-3
DNA: TGTGCCAGCAGTATGACAGGGATGACTGGAAACACCATATATTTT
CDR3: CASSMTGMTGNTIYF

V: TRBV5-1
D: TRBD2
size: NA
J: TRBJ2-7
DNA: TGCGCCAGCAGGAGAACTTTAGCGGGGAGCTCCTACGAGCAGTACTTC
CDR3: CASRRTLAGSSYEQYF

V: TRBV27
D: NA
size: NA
J: TRBJ2-2
DNA: TGTGCCAGCAGTCGACTAGCCGGGGAGCTGTTTTTT
CDR3: CASSRLAGELFF

V: TRBV18
D: TRBD2
size: NA
J: TRBJ2-3
DNA: TGTGCCAGCTCAGAGGGACTAGCGGATAGCACAGATACGCAGTATTTT
CDR3: CASSEGLADSTDTQYF

V: TRBV10-2
D: TRBD2
size: NA
J: TRBJ2-2
DNA: TGCGCCAGCGCCGGCGGGAGGGTCACCGGGGAGCTGTTTTTT
CDR3: CASAGGRVTGELFF

V: TRBV28
D: NA
size: NA
J: TRBJ2-7
DNA: TGTGCCAGCAGTTTGCAGGGCTACGAGCAGTACTTC
CDR3: CASSLQGYEQYF

V: TRBV19
D: TRBD2
size: NA
J: TRBJ2-1
DNA: TGTGCCAGTAGTATAGAAATGACTAGCGGGAGTGGGAATGAGCAGTTCTTC
CDR3: CASSIEMTSGSGNEQFF

V: TRBV9
D: TRBD2
size: NA
J: TRBJ2-5
DNA: TGTGCCAGCAGCGTAGGAGGGACTAGCTCCATAGAGACCCAGTACTTC
CDR3: CASSVGGTSSIETQYF

V: TRBV19
D: TRBD1
size: NA
J: TRBJ1-1
DNA: TGTGCCAGTAGCACTCAACAGGGGGCGAGGGAAGCTTTCTTT
CDR3: CASSTQQGAREAFF

V: TRBV7-3
D: TRBD2
size: NA
J: TRBJ2-2
DNA: TGTGCCAGCAGCCCCGGACTAGCGGGCACCGGGGAGCTGTTTTTT
CDR3: CASSPGLAGTGELFF

V: TRBV19
D: TRBD2
size: NA
J: TRBJ2-5
DNA: TGTGCCAGTAGTCCTGGGACTAGCGGGAACCAGGAGACCCAGTACTTC
CDR3: CASSPGTSGNQETQYF